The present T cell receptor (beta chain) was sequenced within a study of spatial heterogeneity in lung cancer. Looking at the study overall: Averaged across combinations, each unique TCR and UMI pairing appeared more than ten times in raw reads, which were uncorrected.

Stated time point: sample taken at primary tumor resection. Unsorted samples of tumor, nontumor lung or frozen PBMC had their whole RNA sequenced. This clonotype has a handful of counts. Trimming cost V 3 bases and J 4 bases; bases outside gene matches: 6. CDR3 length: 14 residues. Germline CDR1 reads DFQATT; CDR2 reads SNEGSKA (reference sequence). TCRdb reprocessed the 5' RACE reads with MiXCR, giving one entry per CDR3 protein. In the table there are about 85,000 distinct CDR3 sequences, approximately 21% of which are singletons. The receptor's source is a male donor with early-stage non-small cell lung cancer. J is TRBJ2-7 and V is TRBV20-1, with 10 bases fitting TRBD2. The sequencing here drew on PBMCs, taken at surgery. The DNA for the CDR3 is TGCAGTGCTAGGCCCACTAGCGGGACGTACGAGCAGTACTTC. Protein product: CSARPTSGTYEQYF.